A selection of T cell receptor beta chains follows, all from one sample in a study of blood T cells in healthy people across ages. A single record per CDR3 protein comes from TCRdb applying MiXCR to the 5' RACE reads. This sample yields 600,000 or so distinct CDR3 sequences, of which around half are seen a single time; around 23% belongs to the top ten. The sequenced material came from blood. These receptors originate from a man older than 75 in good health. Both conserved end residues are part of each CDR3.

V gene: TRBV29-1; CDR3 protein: CSVSQGNTEAFF
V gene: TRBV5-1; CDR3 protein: CASSPAGPNEQFF
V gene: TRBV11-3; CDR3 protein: CASSPGQGLHEQFF
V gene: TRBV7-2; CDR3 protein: CASSLSLAGDTIKNIQYF
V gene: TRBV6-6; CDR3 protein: CASSLTGQPYYGYTF
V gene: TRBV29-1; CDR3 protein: CSVVSGRYNEQFF
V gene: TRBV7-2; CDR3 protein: CASSFQAGGLSVQYF
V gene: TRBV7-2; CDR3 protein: CASSLGGGADTEAFF
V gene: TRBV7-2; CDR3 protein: CASSLSASGFYEQYF
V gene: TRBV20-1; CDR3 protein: CSADTGPQKNTEAFF
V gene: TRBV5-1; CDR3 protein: CASSWDPETEAFF
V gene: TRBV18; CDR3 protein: CASSQGAATYEQYF
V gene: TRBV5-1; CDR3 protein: CASRPGTGELFF
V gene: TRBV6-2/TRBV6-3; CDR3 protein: CASSYRRSSSEQYF
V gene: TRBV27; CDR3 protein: CASSLSGGGSYGYTF
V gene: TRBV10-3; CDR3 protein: CAIQDSNSNQPQHF
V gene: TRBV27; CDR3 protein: CASSFWASDTQYF
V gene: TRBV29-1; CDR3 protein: CSVDGGGNTEAFF
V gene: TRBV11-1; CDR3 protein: CASSLVAGDLADTQYF
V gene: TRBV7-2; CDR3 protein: CASGWGNYGYTF
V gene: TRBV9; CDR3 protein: CASSGPETGLETQYF
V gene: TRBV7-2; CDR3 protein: CASSLRPGTSARGNEQFF
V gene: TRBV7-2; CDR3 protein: CASSFLPRELFF
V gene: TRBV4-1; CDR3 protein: CASSQEGQGRNVGYTF
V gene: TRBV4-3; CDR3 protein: CASSPSSADSGNTIYF
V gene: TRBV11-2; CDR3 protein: CASGTTLGAQFF
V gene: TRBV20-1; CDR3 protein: CSVLRDTSSYEQYF
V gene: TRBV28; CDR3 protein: CASSFQTGGPADTQYF
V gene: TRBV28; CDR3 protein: CASSFRFGAFF
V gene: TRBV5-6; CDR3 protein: CASSLTGPGELFF
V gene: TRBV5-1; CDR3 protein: CASSVDSNNEQYF
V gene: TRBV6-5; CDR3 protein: CASSYSLQSSYEQYF
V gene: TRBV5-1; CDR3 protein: CASSLAPDGRVYDEQYF
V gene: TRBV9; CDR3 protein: CASSVGTGWAGELFF
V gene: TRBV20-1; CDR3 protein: CSARDPRGRDTEAFF
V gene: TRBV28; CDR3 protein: CASSPSGSNTRSSYNSPLHF
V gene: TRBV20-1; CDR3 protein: CSARFAGEWETQYF
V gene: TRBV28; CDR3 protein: CASSLDQGVGTQYF
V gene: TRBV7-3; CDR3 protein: CASSRQGLDGTEAFF
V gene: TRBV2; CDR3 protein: CASKNRTRSNYGYTF
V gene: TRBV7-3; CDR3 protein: CASSPWVSGANVLTF
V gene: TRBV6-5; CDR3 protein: CASSRLGLAAQETQYF